The 29 T cell receptor beta chains below were found in one sample sequenced in a study of cytomegalovirus exposure and HLA in healthy donors. The PCR was carried out with 60 Vbeta primers and 13 Jbeta primers. Here immunoSEQ multiplex PCR was the method, and the copy in TCRdb shows in-frame clones only, minus some. Of around 150,000 clones detected, roughly three quarters appear once; the ten largest clones hold 3.5% to 5%. Sequencing was performed on PBMCs. These receptors originate from a man in his sixties in good health and CMV-seronegative.

The chain employs TRBV13 and TRBJ1-5; 7 positions match TRBD1. The CDR3 spans 15 residues. Germline V lookup: CDR1 PRHDT, CDR2 FYEKMQ (reference sequence). V gave up 0 bases and J gave up 5 bases; unmatched junction bases: 4. The DNA for the CDR3 is TGTGCCAGCAGCTTAGGGACAGGGTTCGATCAGCCCCAGCATTTT. It is translated as CASSLGTGFDQPQHF.

This chain joins TRBV9 and TRBJ2-7; TRBD1 matches at 9 bases. The J segment lost 5 bases and the V segment lost 0 bases, leaving 9 bases of the junction unmatched. The CDR3 extends over 16 amino acids. The germline CDR1 and CDR2 sequences are SGDLS and YYNGEE. CDR3: CASSVGALDRGNEQYF. CDR3 bases: TGTGCCAGCAGCGTAGGGGCCCTGGACAGGGGAAACGAGCAGTACTTC.

This clone came up once. The chain links TRBV7-9 to TRBJ1-3; D is uncertain. Germline lookup yields CDR1 SEHNR and CDR2 FQNEAQ (reference sequence). This CDR3 region has 15 residues. Trimming shortened V by 3 bases and J by 0 bases, and 9 bases separated the two germline ends. The CDR3 protein is CASSFGSISGNTIYF. In DNA, the CDR3 is TGTGCCAGCAGCTTTGGCAGTATCTCTGGAAACACCATATATTTT.

This clone showed up just once. This chain uses TRBV7-2 with TRBJ1-4, with 10 bases matching TRBD1. CDR1 and CDR2 (germline): SGHTA, FQGNSA. The CDR3 extends over 15 amino acids. V shed 5 bases, J shed 8 bases, and the junction held 8 bases outside the gene matches. CDR3 region: CASSSGTGEGEKLFF. The CDR3 DNA follows: TGTGCCAGCAGCAGTGGGACAGGGGAAGGAGAAAAACTGTTTTTT.

This clone was recorded a few times. The chain is built from TRBV7-9 and TRBJ2-7; 7 nucleotides match TRBD1. The junction had 4 bases not matched to a gene; V was cut back by 1 base and J by 4 bases. The CDR3 is 14 residues long. Per the germline V gene, CDR1 is SEHNR and CDR2 is FQNEAQ (reference sequence). The DNA of the CDR3 is TGTGCCAGCAGCTTAGGGACAGGCTCTTACGAGCAGTACTTC. Translated, it gives CASSLGTGSYEQYF.

V usage is TRBV13 and J usage is TRBJ2-1; D unclear. Germline V CDR1 and CDR2: PRHDT, FYEKMQ (reference sequence). CDR3 length: 13 residues. Trimming took off 2 bases at V and 5 bases at J, with 7 bases between the two ends. The DNA for the CDR3 is TGTGCCAGCAGCTTACAACAACACAATGAGCAGTTCTTC. This codes for CASSLQQHNEQFF.

The chain uses TRBV5-4 and TRBJ2-1, with 9 bases identical to TRBD2. The CDR3 covers 16 residues. CDR1 and CDR2 from the germline V gene are SGHNT and YYREEE (reference sequence). J was trimmed by 1 base and V by 4 bases; bases with no gene match: 6. The CDR3 nucleotides are TGTGCCAGCAGCCCTAGCGGGATCGTTTCCTACAATGAGCAGTTCTTC. This codes for CASSPSGIVSYNEQFF.

V is TRBV20-1 and J is TRBJ1-1; tentative D call: TRBD1 (5 bases). The CDR3 spans 11 residues. With 6 bases removed from V and 11 bases from J, the gap between germline ends came to 16 bases. CDR1 DFQATT and CDR2 SNEGSKA come from the germline V gene (reference sequence). The CDR3 region is CSASGPRGAFF. CDR3 in DNA: TGCAGTGCCTCCGGACCTCGGGGGGCTTTCTTT.

This clone was recorded only once. The genes are TRBV6-6 and TRBJ2-3; 8 nucleotides line up with TRBD1. Trimming at V came to 5 bases and at J to 3 bases, leaving 10 bases not matched to a gene. The germline gives CDR1 MNHNY, CDR2 SVGAGI (reference sequence). This CDR3 region has 16 residues. In DNA, the CDR3 is TGTGCCAGCAGTGCGGACAGGGCGAGGGGGACAGATACGCAGTATTTT. The encoded protein is CASSADRARGTDTQYF.

This CDR3 is CASSLGRGHTDTQYF. In DNA, the CDR3 is TGTGCCAGCAGCTTGGGTCGGGGACACACAGATACGCAGTATTTT. The chain couples TRBV7-2 to TRBJ2-3, with a possible D match to TRBD1 (6 bases). The CDR3 totals 15 residues. CDR1 and CDR2 from the germline V gene are SGHTA and FQGNSA. V lost 3 bases to trimming and J lost 2 bases, with 12 bases between them.

The chain recombines TRBV6-5 with TRBJ1-1; D is unclear. Trimming removed 2 bases from V and 1 base from J, with 8 bases in between. The CDR3 is 14 amino acids. Germline V CDR1 and CDR2: MNHEY, SVGAGI. The CDR3: CASSYAGENTEAFF. CDR3 in DNA: TGTGCCAGCAGTTACGCAGGCGAGAACACTGAAGCTTTCTTT.

The rearrangement uses TRBV27 and TRBJ2-5; TRBD1 aligns across 9 bases. J lost 5 bases, V lost 10 bases, and 8 bases had no gene match. Germline V gene sequence: CDR1 MNHEY, CDR2 SMNVEV (reference sequence). The CDR3 has 13 amino acids. The CDR3 DNA reads as TGTGCCACCCGGGACAGGGTTAAGGAGACCCAGTACTTC. Its protein product is CATRDRVKETQYF.

V usage is TRBV5-1 and J usage is TRBJ2-2, with TRBD2 matching 9 bases. With 4 bases clipped from V and 5 bases from J, the junction kept 9 bases outside the gene matches. The germline V gene has CDR1 SGHRS and CDR2 YFSETQ. This CDR3 has 16 amino acids. The CDR3 protein is CASSQYSGSGTGELFF. The CDR3 coding sequence is TGCGCCAGCAGCCAGTATAGCGGGAGCGGTACCGGGGAGCTGTTTTTT.

The chain is built from TRBV5-6 and TRBJ2-3; TRBD2 might be the D (5 bases). The germline V and J ends were trimmed by 3 bases and 0 bases, with 17 bases remaining between them. This CDR3 has 17 residues. Germline V gene sequence: CDR1 SGHDT, CDR2 YYEEEE. The CDR3 nucleotides are TGTGCCAGCAGCTCACTTCGAGGTGCGGGTAGCACAGATACGCAGTATTTT. Protein: CASSSLRGAGSTDTQYF.

The V gene is TRBV7-3, the J gene TRBJ2-2; 10 nucleotides agree with TRBD2. V trimming: 5 bases; J trimming: 3 bases; junction bases outside the gene matches: 3. Germline loops: CDR1 SGHTA, CDR2 FQGTGA. This CDR3 comprises 15 residues. CDR3 sequence (DNA): TGTGCCAGCAGCCCGGGACTAGCGTACACCGGGGAGCTGTTTTTT. Protein product: CASSPGLAYTGELFF.

This clone was counted a single time. The chain is built from TRBV19 and TRBJ2-3; no reliable D call. This CDR3 spans 12 amino acids. V lost 8 bases and J 4 bases, leaving 10 bases between the germline ends. Looked up from germline, CDR1 is LNHDA and CDR2 is SQIVND (reference sequence). CDR3 in amino acids: CASAQTADTQYF. The CDR3 DNA sequence: TGTGCCAGTGCACAAACAGCAGATACGCAGTATTTT.

The rearrangement links TRBV5-1 to TRBJ2-5; TRBD2 might be the D (6 bases). V lost 3 bases and J 7 bases, leaving 16 bases between the germline ends. The CDR3 length is 14 residues. Germline CDR1 and CDR2: SGHRS and YFSETQ. The CDR3: CASSSGHPGGTQYF. The CDR3 region has the DNA TGCGCCAGCAGCTCCGGACATCCCGGGGGGACCCAGTACTTC.

The genes are TRBV18 and TRBJ1-1; D is possibly TRBD1 (5 bases). There are 16 residues in the CDR3. Germline CDR1 and CDR2: KGHSH and LQKENI. The ends were cut back, 1 base at V and 3 bases at J, with 15 bases in the middle. CDR3: CASSPRGVVGDTEAFF. The CDR3 region has the DNA TGTGCCAGCTCACCACGGGGGGTAGTAGGGGACACTGAAGCTTTCTTT.

V and J are TRBV7-2 and TRBJ2-2, with TRBD2 matching over 8 bases. Per germline, CDR1 SGHTA and CDR2 FQGNSA. This CDR3 is built from 15 residues. J gave up 7 bases and V 5 bases, and 9 bases lay outside the gene matches. The CDR3 region is CASSAEAGAHGELFF. CDR3 in DNA: TGTGCCAGCAGCGCTGAAGCGGGAGCCCACGGGGAGCTGTTTTTT.

V gene TRBV29-1 combines with J gene TRBJ2-7; 7 positions agree with TRBD2. The V segment lost 1 base and the J segment 2 bases; nucleotides outside the gene matches: 5. CDR3 length: 14 amino acids. Germline V gives CDR1 SQVTM, CDR2 ANQGSEA. CDR3 in amino acids: CSVEGVSGAYEQYF. The CDR3 coding sequence is TGCAGCGTTGAAGGAGTCAGCGGGGCCTACGAGCAGTACTTC.

V gene TRBV7-8 combines with J gene TRBJ2-3; a possible D gene is TRBD1 (6 bases). This CDR3 is 17 amino acids long. Germline V gives CDR1 SGHVS, CDR2 FQNEAQ. Trimming stripped 0 bases from V and 1 base from J, with 14 bases between. CDR3: CASSLASRGGGTDTQYF. The CDR3 region has the DNA TGTGCCAGCAGCTTAGCGTCCAGGGGCGGAGGCACAGATACGCAGTATTTT.

The rearrangement joins TRBV5-4 to TRBJ2-7, with a weak D call TRBD1 (6 bases). The V end lost 4 bases, the J end lost 3 bases, and 14 bases lay between the germline ends. Germline V lookup: CDR1 SGHNT, CDR2 YYREEE (reference sequence). This CDR3 has 14 residues. The CDR3 region is CASSLRDKIYEQYF. CDR3 sequence (DNA): TGTGCCAGCAGCCTCCGGGACAAAATCTACGAGCAGTACTTC.

V gene TRBV5-1 combines with J gene TRBJ1-1; 11 nucleotides line up with TRBD1. CDR3 length equals 15 residues. V trimming: 4 bases; J trimming: 4 bases; junction bases outside the gene matches: 6. Germline lookup yields CDR1 SGHRS and CDR2 YFSETQ. CDR3 DNA: TGCGCCAGCAGCGGGGGGACAGGGGGAGGCACTGAAGCTTTCTTT. Its protein product is CASSGGTGGGTEAFF.

The genes are TRBV2 and TRBJ2-2; 7 bases align to TRBD2. Germline CDR1 SNHLY, CDR2 FYNNEI. The CDR3 extends over 20 amino acids. The V gene end was trimmed by 4 bases and the J gene end by 0 bases; junction bases not matched to a gene: 17. DNA for the CDR3: TGTGCCAGCAGTGTCCCCCCCGGACTAGTCTCGACCTCGAACACCGGGGAGCTGTTTTTT. It translates to CASSVPPGLVSTSNTGELFF.

The chain uses TRBV30 and TRBJ2-7; 9 bases map to TRBD1. This CDR3 contains 15 residues. Looked up from germline, CDR1 is GTSNPN and CDR2 is SVGIG (reference sequence). Trimming removed 1 base from V and 3 bases from J; junction bases left unmatched: 7. CDR3 protein: CAWSALGQGDYEQYF. DNA for the CDR3: TGTGCCTGGAGTGCCCTGGGACAGGGTGACTACGAGCAGTACTTC.

This clone was counted between two and nine times. The V gene is TRBV19, the J gene TRBJ2-2; D gene unclear. Germline values: CDR1 LNHDA, CDR2 SQIVND (reference sequence). This CDR3 has 12 residues. With 5 bases removed from V and 3 bases from J, the gap between germline ends came to 4 bases. The CDR3 protein is CASSVYTGELFF. For the CDR3, the DNA is TGTGCCAGTAGTGTCTACACCGGGGAGCTGTTTTTT.

The table lists this clone with a few counts. The chain carries TRBV19 and TRBJ1-5, with 12 nucleotides matching TRBD1. With V trimmed by 6 bases and J by 3 bases, 3 bases remained unmatched. Germline values: CDR1 LNHDA, CDR2 SQIVND (reference sequence). The CDR3 spans 15 residues. The CDR3 sequence is CASSRDRGLNQPQHF. In nucleotides, the CDR3 is TGTGCCAGTAGCCGGGACAGGGGGCTCAATCAGCCCCAGCATTTT.

This rearrangement joins TRBV18 to TRBJ1-5, with 7 bases matching TRBD1. The CDR3 consists of 14 residues. V gave up 4 bases and J gave up 3 bases; unmatched junction bases: 3. Germline CDR1 is KGHSH and CDR2 is LQKENI. The CDR3 DNA reads as TGTGCCAGCTCACTTGACAGGGCCAATCAGCCCCAGCATTTT. It specifies CASSLDRANQPQHF.

This clone has more than one count but fewer than ten. The chain employs TRBV5-1 and TRBJ2-7, with TRBD2 matching 10 bases. CDR1 is SGHRS and CDR2 is YFSETQ in the germline V gene. V gave up 4 bases and J gave up 4 bases; unmatched junction bases: 5. This CDR3 is 14 amino acids long. This chain's CDR3 is CASSPTSGDYEQYF. The CDR3 DNA sequence: TGCGCCAGCAGCCCAACTAGCGGGGATTACGAGCAGTACTTC. The variable domain in full, with the rest retrieved from reference TRBV5-1 and TRBJ2-7, is KAGVTQTPRYLIKTRGQQVTLSCSPISGHRSVSWYQQTPGQGLQFLFEYFSETQRNKGNFPGRFSGRQFSNSRSEMNVSTLELGDSALYLCASSPTSGDYEQYFGPGTRLTVT.